The 11 T cell receptor beta chains below all came from one sample that was sequenced in a study of cytomegalovirus exposure and HLA in healthy donors. The table came from immunoSEQ multiplex PCR; TCRdb's copy has only in-frame clones and leaves some out. The data hold some 200,000 clones, with approximately 86% observed a single time. The sample comprised PBMCs. The receptor set was obtained from a man aged 25-45 years in good health and CMV-seropositive.

This rearrangement joins TRBV5-1 to TRBJ2-2; D possibly corresponds to TRBD1 (6 bases). V was clipped by 4 bases and J by 3 bases, with 10 bases between them. The CDR3 has 14 residues. CDR1 and CDR2 from the germline V gene are SGHRS and YFSETQ. The CDR3 sequence: CASSPRTDTGELFF. The CDR3 DNA is TGCGCCAGCAGCCCCAGGACAGACACCGGGGAGCTGTTTTTT.

V usage is TRBV5-1 and J usage is TRBJ2-7, with TRBD2 as a possible D gene (6 bases). Germline assignment: CDR1 SGHRS and CDR2 YFSETQ. The CDR3 runs to 14 residues. Trimming took 3 bases from V and 0 from J, leaving 10 bases between them. The CDR3 nucleotides read TGCGCCAGCAGCTCGGCGGGATTCTCCTACGAGCAGTACTTC. The encoded protein is CASSSAGFSYEQYF.

This clone appeared a few times. The genes are TRBV4-3 and TRBJ2-1; tentatively, D is TRBD1 or TRBD2 (5 bases each). CDR3 length equals 17 residues. The V and J ends lost 0 bases and 2 bases respectively, with 14 bases between them. Germline lookup yields CDR1 LGHNA and CDR2 YSLEER. In nucleotides, the CDR3 is TGCGCCAGCAGCCAAGATGGTACCGGGACGGCCTACAATGAGCAGTTCTTC. Its protein product is CASSQDGTGTAYNEQFF.

About this clone: The junction does not match germline at one end; this may be a read error. V usage is TRBV7-7 and J usage is TRBJ2-2; perhaps TRBD2 as D (5 bases). Looked up from germline, CDR1 is SSHAT and CDR2 is FNYEAQ (reference sequence). The length of the CDR3 is 13 residues. CDR3 nucleotides: TGTGCTAGCAGCTTAGCCGGACTCAAGGAGCTGTTTTTT. Protein sequence: CASSLAGLKELFF. The full variable domain, completed using reference TRBV7-7 and TRBJ2-2, is GAGVSQSPRYKVTKRGQDVTLRCDPISSHATLYWYQQALGQGPEFLTYFNYEAQPDKSGLPSDRFSAERPEGSISTLTIQRTEQRDSAMYRCASSLAGLKELFFGEGSRLTVL.

The V and J genes are TRBV7-9 and TRBJ1-1; D ambiguous. This CDR3 spans 14 amino acids. V was cut by 5 bases and J by 4 bases, with 14 bases left in between. Germline V gene lookup returns CDR1 SEHNR and CDR2 FQNEAQ (reference sequence). For the CDR3, the DNA is TGTGCCAGCAGCGTGGGTGGAAGGGCCACTGAAGCTTTCTTT. The encoded protein is CASSVGGRATEAFF. Full variable domain (missing parts from reference TRBV7-9 and TRBJ1-1): DTGVSQNPRHKITKRGQNVTFRCDPISEHNRLYWYRQTLGQGPEFLTYFQNEAQLEKSRLLSDRFSAERPKGSFSTLEIQRTEQGDSAMYLCASSVGGRATEAFFGQGTRLTVV.

This chain joins TRBV27 and TRBJ1-6; 7 nucleotides agree with TRBD1. Germline CDR1 is MNHEY and CDR2 is SMNVEV (reference sequence). The CDR3 consists of 15 residues. J was trimmed by 2 bases and V by 5 bases; bases with no gene match: 3. This chain's CDR3 is CASSPGGTYNSPLHF. The CDR3 DNA reads TGTGCCAGCAGTCCAGGGGGTACCTATAATTCACCCCTCCACTTT.

The V gene is TRBV6-1, the J gene TRBJ2-1, with no clear D. Germline V gives CDR1 MNHNS, CDR2 SASEGT. This CDR3 is 13 amino acids long. V dropped 1 base and J dropped 2 bases, with 3 bases sitting between them. The DNA for the CDR3 is TGTGCCAGCAGTGAAGGGGCCTACAATGAGCAGTTCTTC. Translated, it gives CASSEGAYNEQFF.

V and J are TRBV23-1 and TRBJ1-1; D remains ambiguous. Being an ORF, TRBV23-1 has a function that is uncertain. This CDR3 spans 18 amino acids. Trimming removed 0 bases at V and 1 base at J, with 18 bases between. As DNA, the CDR3 is TGCGCCAGCAGTCAATCTGGTGAGGAGGTCGAAGGGAACACTGAAGCTTTCTTT. It encodes CASSQSGEEVEGNTEAFF.

V gene TRBV5-6 combines with J gene TRBJ1-2; D is uncertain. V was shortened by 3 bases and J by 0 bases, with 12 bases between the two germline ends. The CDR3 length is 15 residues. Germline values: CDR1 SGHDT, CDR2 YYEEEE. CDR3 sequence (DNA): TGTGCCAGCAGCTCGCTCGGGGAAGCTAACTATGGCTACACCTTC. Translation: CASSSLGEANYGYTF.

CDR3 amino acids: CASSFLRSTISPLHF. CDR3 nucleotides: TGTGCCAGCAGTTTCTTACGTTCGACAATTTCACCCCTCCACTTT. The V call is TRBV27, the J call TRBJ1-6; D unclear. The CDR3 is made up of 15 amino acids. Deletions cut 3 bases from V and 9 bases from J, with 15 bases between. Germline V gene data show CDR1 as MNHEY and CDR2 as SMNVEV (reference sequence).

The rearrangement links TRBV29-1 to TRBJ2-5, with 10 bases matching TRBD1. The V and J ends lost 6 bases and 0 bases, in that order; junction bases with no gene match: 4. Germline CDR1 and CDR2: SQVTM and ANQGSEA. The CDR3 is made up of 14 amino acids. CDR3 coding DNA: TGCAGCGTCCCGGGACAGGGGTACCAAGAGACCCAGTACTTC. Translating it yields CSVPGQGYQETQYF.